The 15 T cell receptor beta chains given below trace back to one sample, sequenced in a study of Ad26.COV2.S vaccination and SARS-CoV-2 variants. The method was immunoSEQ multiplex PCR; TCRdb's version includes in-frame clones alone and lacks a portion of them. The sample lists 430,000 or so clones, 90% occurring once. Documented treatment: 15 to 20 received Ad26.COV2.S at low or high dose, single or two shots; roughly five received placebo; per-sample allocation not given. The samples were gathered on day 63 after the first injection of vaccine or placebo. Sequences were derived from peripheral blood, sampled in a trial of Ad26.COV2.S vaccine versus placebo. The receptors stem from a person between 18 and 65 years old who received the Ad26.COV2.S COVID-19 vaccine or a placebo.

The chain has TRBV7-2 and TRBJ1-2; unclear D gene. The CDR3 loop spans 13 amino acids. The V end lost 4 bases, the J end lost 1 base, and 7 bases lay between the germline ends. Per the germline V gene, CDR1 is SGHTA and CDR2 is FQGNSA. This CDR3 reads CASSSDGNYGYTF. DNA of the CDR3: TGTGCCAGCAGCTCCGACGGTAACTATGGCTACACCTTC.

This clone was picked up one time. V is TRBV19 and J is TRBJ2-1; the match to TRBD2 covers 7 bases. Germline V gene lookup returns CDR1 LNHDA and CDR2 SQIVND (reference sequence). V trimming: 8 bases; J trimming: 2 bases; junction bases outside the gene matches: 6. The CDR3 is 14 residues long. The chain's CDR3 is CASVRGNAYNEQFF. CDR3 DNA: TGTGCCAGTGTGCGGGGGAACGCCTACAATGAGCAGTTCTTC.

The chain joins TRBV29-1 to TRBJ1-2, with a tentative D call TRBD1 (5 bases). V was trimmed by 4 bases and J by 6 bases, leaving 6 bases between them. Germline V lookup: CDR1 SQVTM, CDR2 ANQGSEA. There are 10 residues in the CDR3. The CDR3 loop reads CSVVGDGYTF. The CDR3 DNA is TGCAGCGTTGTAGGGGATGGCTACACCTTC.

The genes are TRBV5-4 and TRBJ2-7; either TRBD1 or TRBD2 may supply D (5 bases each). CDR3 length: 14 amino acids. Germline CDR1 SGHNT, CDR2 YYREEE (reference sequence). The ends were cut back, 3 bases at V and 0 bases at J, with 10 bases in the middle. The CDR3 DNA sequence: TGTGCCAGCAGCTGGGGACCCAACTCCTACGAGCAGTACTTC. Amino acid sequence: CASSWGPNSYEQYF.

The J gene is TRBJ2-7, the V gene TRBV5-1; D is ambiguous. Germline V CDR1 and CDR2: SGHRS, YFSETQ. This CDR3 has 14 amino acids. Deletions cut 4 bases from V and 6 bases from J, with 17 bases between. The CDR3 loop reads CASSGGQFLSEQYF. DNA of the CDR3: TGCGCCAGCAGCGGCGGTCAGTTTTTGTCCGAGCAGTACTTC. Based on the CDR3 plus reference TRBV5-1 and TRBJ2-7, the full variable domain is KAGVTQTPRYLIKTRGQQVTLSCSPISGHRSVSWYQQTPGQGLQFLFEYFSETQRNKGNFPGRFSGRQFSNSRSEMNVSTLELGDSALYLCASSGGQFLSEQYFGPGTRLTVT.

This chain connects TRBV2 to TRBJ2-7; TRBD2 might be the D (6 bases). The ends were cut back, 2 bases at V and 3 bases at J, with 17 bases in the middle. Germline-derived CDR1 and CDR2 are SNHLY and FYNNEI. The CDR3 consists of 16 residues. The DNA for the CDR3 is TGTGCCAGCAGTGAAATCGGGAGTAACGAATTCTACGAGCAGTACTTC. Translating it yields CASSEIGSNEFYEQYF.

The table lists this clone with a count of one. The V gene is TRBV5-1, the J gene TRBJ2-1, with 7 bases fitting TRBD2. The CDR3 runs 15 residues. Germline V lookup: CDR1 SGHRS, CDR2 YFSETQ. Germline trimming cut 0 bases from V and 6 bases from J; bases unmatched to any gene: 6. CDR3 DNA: TGCGCCAGCAGCTTGGGGGCTAGCGGAGTCAATGAGCAGTTCTTC. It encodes CASSLGASGVNEQFF.

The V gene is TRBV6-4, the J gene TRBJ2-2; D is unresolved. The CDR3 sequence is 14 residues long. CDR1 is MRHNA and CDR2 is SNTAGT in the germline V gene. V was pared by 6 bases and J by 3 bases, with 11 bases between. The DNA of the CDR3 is TGTGCCAGCAGACACAATTCGGACACCGGGGAGCTGTTTTTT. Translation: CASRHNSDTGELFF.

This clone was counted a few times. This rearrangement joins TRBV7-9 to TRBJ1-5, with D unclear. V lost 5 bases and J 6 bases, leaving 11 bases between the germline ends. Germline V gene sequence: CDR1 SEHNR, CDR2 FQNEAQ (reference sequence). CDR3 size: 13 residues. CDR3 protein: CASSQISGQPQHF. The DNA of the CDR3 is TGTGCCAGCAGCCAAATTTCTGGTCAGCCCCAGCATTTT. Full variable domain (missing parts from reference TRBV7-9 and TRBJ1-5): DTGVSQNPRHKITKRGQNVTFRCDPISEHNRLYWYRQTLGQGPEFLTYFQNEAQLEKSRLLSDRFSAERPKGSFSTLEIQRTEQGDSAMYLCASSQISGQPQHFGDGTRLSIL.

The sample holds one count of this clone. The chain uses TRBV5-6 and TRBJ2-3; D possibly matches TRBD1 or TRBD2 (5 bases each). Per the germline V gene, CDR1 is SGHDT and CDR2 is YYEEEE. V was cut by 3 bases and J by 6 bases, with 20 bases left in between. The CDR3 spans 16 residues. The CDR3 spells CASSSVWGTGLDTQYF. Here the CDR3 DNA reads TGTGCCAGCAGCTCCGTGTGGGGGACCGGCTTGGATACGCAGTATTTT. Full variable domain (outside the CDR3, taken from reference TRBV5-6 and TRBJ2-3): DAGVTQSPTHLIKTRGQQVTLRCSPKSGHDTVSWYQQALGQGPQFIFQYYEEEERQRGNFPDRFSGHQFPNYSSELNVNALLLGDSALYLCASSSVWGTGLDTQYFGPGTRLTVL.

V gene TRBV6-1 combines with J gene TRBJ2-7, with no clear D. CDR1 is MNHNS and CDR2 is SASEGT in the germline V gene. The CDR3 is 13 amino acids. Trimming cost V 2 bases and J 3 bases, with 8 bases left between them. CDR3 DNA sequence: TGTGCCAGCAGTGAAACGGTGTTCTACGAGCAGTACTTC. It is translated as CASSETVFYEQYF.

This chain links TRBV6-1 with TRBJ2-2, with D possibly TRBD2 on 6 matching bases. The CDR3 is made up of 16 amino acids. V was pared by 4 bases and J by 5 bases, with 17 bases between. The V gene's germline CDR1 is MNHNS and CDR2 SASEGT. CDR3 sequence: CASSANSVGRTGELFF. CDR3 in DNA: TGTGCCAGCAGTGCAAATAGCGTGGGGAGGACCGGGGAGCTGTTTTTT.

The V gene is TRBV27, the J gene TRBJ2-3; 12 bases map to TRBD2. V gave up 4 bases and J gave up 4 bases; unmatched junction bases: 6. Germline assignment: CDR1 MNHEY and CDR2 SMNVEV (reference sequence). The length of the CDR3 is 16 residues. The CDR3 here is CASSSLAGGSADTQYF. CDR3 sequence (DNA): TGTGCCAGCAGTTCCCTAGCGGGAGGGAGTGCAGATACGCAGTATTTT.

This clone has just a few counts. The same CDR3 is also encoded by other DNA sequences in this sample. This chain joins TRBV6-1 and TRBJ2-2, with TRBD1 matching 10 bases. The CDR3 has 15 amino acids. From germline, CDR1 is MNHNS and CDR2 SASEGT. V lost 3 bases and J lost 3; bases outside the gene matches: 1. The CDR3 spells CASSEGTGDTGELFF. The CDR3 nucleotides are TGTGCCAGCAGTGAGGGGACAGGGGACACCGGGGAGCTGTTTTTT.

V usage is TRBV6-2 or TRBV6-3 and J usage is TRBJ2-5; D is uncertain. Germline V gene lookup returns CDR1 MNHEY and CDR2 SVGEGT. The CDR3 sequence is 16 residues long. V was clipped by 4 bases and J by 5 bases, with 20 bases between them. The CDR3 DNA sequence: TGTGCCAGCAGTTTTAGTGAAGCAGCGCTCCTGGAGACCCAGTACTTC. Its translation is CASSFSEAALLETQYF.